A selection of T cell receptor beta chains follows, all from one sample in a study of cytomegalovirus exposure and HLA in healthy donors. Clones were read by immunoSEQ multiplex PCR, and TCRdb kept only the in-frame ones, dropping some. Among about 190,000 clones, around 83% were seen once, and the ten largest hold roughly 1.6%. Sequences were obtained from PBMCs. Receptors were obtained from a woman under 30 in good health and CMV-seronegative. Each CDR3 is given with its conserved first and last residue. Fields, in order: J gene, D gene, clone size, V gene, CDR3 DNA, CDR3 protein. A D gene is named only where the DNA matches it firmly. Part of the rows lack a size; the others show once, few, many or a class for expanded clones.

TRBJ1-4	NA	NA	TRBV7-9	TGTTCCAGCAGCTTAGTCGCCAGGGCCACAACTAATGAAAAACTGTTTTTT	CSSSLVARATTNEKLFF
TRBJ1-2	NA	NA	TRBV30	TGTGCCTGGAAATATGTGAACGGCCCTTACGGGAACTATGGCTACACCTTC	CAWKYVNGPYGNYGYTF
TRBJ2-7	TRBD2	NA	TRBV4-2	TGTGCCAGCAGCCAAGCGGGACTAAGCTACGAGCAGTACTTC	CASSQAGLSYEQYF
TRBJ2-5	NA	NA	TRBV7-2	TGTGCCAGCAGCTTAGGTTCGGGGAGAGAGACCCAGTACTTC	CASSLGSGRETQYF
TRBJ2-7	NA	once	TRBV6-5	TGTGCCAGCAGAAAGCGGGGCAGGGGCTACGAGCAGTACTTC	CASRKRGRGYEQYF
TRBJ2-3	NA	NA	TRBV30	TGTGCCTGGAGTGTAATGGAGGATACGCAGTATTTT	CAWSVMEDTQYF
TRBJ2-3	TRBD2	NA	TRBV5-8	TGTGCCAGCAGCTTTAGCGGGAGAACAGCAGATACGCAGTATTTT	CASSFSGRTADTQYF
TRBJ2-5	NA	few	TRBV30	TGTGCCTGGAGTCGGGGGGCGGGAGAGACCCAGTACTTC	CAWSRGAGETQYF
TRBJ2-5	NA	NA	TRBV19	TGTGCCAGTAGTATTACAGACCAAGAGACCCAGTACTTC	CASSITDQETQYF
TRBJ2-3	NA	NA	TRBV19	TGTGCCAGTAGTATATTTTTCGCAGATACGCAGTATTTT	CASSIFFADTQYF
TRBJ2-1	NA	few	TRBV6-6	TGTGCCAGCAGTTACTCGCGAACAGCCTACAATGAGCAGTTCTTC	CASSYSRTAYNEQFF
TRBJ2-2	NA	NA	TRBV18	TGTGCCAGCTCACCATCGGGGTTCAACACCGGGGAGCTGTTTTTT	CASSPSGFNTGELFF
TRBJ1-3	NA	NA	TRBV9	TGTGCCAGCAGCCTCCAGGGGAATTCTGGAAACACCATATATTTT	CASSLQGNSGNTIYF
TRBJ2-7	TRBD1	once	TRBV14	TGTGCCAGCAGCCAATTGGACAGGGGTTTAGACGAGCAGTACTTC	CASSQLDRGLDEQYF
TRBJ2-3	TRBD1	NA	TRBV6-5	TGTGCCAGCAGCCGACAGGGGAGAACAGATACGCAGTATTTT	CASSRQGRTDTQYF
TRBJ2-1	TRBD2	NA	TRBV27	TGTGCCAGCAGTGAGGGCCTTTCAGTAGCGGGCTTTGTGTTCTTC	CASSEGLSVAGFVFF
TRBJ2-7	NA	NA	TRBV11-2	TGTGCCAGCAGCTTAGATACAGGGACCTACGAGCAGTACTTC	CASSLDTGTYEQYF
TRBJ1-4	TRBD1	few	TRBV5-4	TGTGCCAGCAGCTTTACAGGGGGCGGAGGAAAACTGTTTTTT	CASSFTGGGGKLFF
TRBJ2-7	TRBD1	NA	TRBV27	TGTGCCAGCAGTCTCCGGGACAGGTCTCCCCCCTACGAGCAGTACTTC	CASSLRDRSPPYEQYF
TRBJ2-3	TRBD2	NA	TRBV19	TGTGCCAGTAGTTCTAGCGGACACTACACAGATACGCAGTATTTT	CASSSSGHYTDTQYF
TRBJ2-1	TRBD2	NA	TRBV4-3	TGCGCCAGCAGCCAAGCGACGGGAGGAGCCTACAATGAGCAGTTCTTC	CASSQATGGAYNEQFF
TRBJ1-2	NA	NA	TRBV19	TGTGCCAGTAACCACCAGGGGAAGGATGGCTACACCTTC	CASNHQGKDGYTF
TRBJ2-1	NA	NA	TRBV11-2	TGTGCCAGCATCCCTCTCTCCGGGAGTAGGTACAATGAGCAGTTCTTC	CASIPLSGSRYNEQFF
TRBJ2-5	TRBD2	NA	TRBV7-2	TGTGCCAGCAGCTTAGGGACTAGCGGGAGAATAGAGACCCAGTACTTC	CASSLGTSGRIETQYF
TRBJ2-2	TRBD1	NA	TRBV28	TGTGCCAGCAGTTTATTGGGACAGGGTTTTAGCACCGGGGAGCTGTTTTTT	CASSLLGQGFSTGELFF
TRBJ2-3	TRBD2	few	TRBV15	TGTGCCACCAGCAGAGCTCCCGCCCGGGCGGGAGGGGAGGGAGATACGCAGTATTTT	CATSRAPARAGGEGDTQYF
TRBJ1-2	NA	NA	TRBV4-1	TGCGCCAGCAGCCACCGACAGGATGAACTATATGGCTACACCTTC	CASSHRQDELYGYTF
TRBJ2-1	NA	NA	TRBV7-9	TGTGCCAGCAGCCCCGAGCGGAAGTACAATGAGCAGTTCTTC	CASSPERKYNEQFF
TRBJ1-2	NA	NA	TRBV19	TGTGCCAGTAGTCTGCCGCATGACAACGGCTACACCTTC	CASSLPHDNGYTF
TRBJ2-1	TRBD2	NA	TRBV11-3	TGTGCCAGCAGCTCTTCACGGGAGGTCCGCTACAATGAGCAGTTCTTC	CASSSSREVRYNEQFF
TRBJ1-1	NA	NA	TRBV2	TGTGCCAGCAGTGAAGTCCGGGGCAGGTCGGGGGACACTGAAGCTTTCTTT	CASSEVRGRSGDTEAFF
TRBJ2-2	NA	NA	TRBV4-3	TGCGCCAGCAGCCAAGGGGGCGTGGGGGGTCGAACTAACACCGGGGAGCTGTTTTTT	CASSQGGVGGRTNTGELFF
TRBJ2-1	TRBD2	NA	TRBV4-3	TGCGCCAGCAGCCAAGGCGGACTAGCTTACAATGAGCAGTTCTTC	CASSQGGLAYNEQFF
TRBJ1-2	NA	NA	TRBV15	TGTGCCACCAGCAGAGGACAGATATCTAACTATGGCTACACCTTC	CATSRGQISNYGYTF
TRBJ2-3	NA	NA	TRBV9	TGTGCCAGCAGCCCCAGAGGGGGGGGGACAGATACGCAGTATTTT	CASSPRGGGTDTQYF
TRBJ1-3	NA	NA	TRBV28	TGTGCCAGCAGTACGTTTTCGGCTGGAAACACCATATATTTT	CASSTFSAGNTIYF
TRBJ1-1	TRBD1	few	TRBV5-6	TGTGCCAGCAGATCCCTAGACAGGGATTTAACTTTCTTT	CASRSLDRDLTFF